A single sample is the source of the 25 T cell receptor beta chains below, sequenced in a study of Graves' ophthalmopathy and Graves' hyperthyroidism. Amplification of the TCR beta CDR3 regions used RNA transcripts (as template). HTBI primers served in a first-round RT-PCR, which a second-round multiplex PCR followed. TCRdb re-called the multiplex PCR reads through MiXCR, storing one row per CDR3 protein. The table records about 390,000 distinct CDR3 sequences, about 15% of them present only once. Source material: peripheral blood. The receptor set was obtained from an adult woman with stable Graves' hyperthyroidism.

This clonotype was recorded many times. The chain combines TRBV27 with TRBJ2-7; 8 nucleotides line up with TRBD1. Trimming took 0 bases from V and 3 from J; bases not matched to a gene: 7. The CDR3 spans 16 residues. Germline V gene sequence: CDR1 MNHEY, CDR2 SMNVEV (reference sequence). The CDR3 region is CASSLSADRVSYEQYF. The DNA for the CDR3 is TGTGCCAGCAGTTTATCGGCGGACAGGGTTAGCTACGAGCAGTACTTC.

This chain links TRBV10-3 with TRBJ2-7; TRBD2 matches 13 bases. Germline V gene sequence: CDR1 ENHRY, CDR2 SYGVKD. This CDR3 has 18 residues. Unmatched junction bases numbered 10, after V lost 3 bases and J lost 2 bases. CDR3 loop: CAISERAGTSGNPYEQYF. The CDR3 bases are TGTGCCATCAGTGAACGAGCTGGGACTAGCGGGAACCCCTACGAGCAGTACTTC.

This clonotype was seen ten or more times. V usage is TRBV6-1 and J usage is TRBJ2-2; D is unresolved. The CDR3 is 15 residues long. Germline-derived CDR1 and CDR2 are MNHNS and SASEGT. V lost 2 bases and J lost 4, with 11 bases in between. CDR3 coding DNA: TGTGCCAGCAGTGAACTGGGGTTGAGCACCGGGGAGCTGTTTTTT. Its translation is CASSELGLSTGELFF.

This clonotype was observed a handful of times. A much bigger clone sits one base away, suggesting this may be a read error. This chain joins TRBV20-1 and TRBJ1-6; 9 bases line up with TRBD1. CDR3 length equals 16 residues. Germline lookup yields CDR1 DFQATT and CDR2 SNEGSKA (reference sequence). The CDR3 DNA reads TGCAGTGCTAGAGATAAGGGGACAGGGTATAATCCACCCCTCCACTTT. Amino acid sequence: CSARDKGTGYNPPLHF.

This clonotype was seen at least ten times. The chain employs TRBV5-1 and TRBJ2-2, with a tentative D call TRBD2 (5 bases). In germline, CDR1 is SGHRS, CDR2 YFSETQ. This CDR3 is built from 16 residues. Trimming removed 4 bases at V and 0 bases at J, with 13 bases between. The CDR3 sequence: CASSADVAPNTGELFF. Written as DNA, the CDR3 is TGCGCCAGCAGCGCGGACGTAGCGCCGAACACCGGGGAGCTGTTTTTT.

This clonotype was recorded at least ten times. The chain joins TRBV6-1 to TRBJ1-2; TRBD1 is a possible D gene (5 bases). This CDR3 spans 15 amino acids. Germline V gene data show CDR1 as MNHNS and CDR2 as SASEGT. The V and J ends lost 3 bases and 1 base respectively, with 12 bases between them. CDR3 sequence: CASSEGPYFNYGYTF. DNA for the CDR3: TGTGCCAGCAGTGAGGGACCGTACTTTAACTATGGCTACACCTTC.

This clonotype was detected many times. This chain joins TRBV29-1 and TRBJ1-1, with D uncertain. The CDR3 sequence is 11 residues long. Trimming removed 5 bases at V and 1 base at J, with 5 bases between. Germline CDR1 is SQVTM and CDR2 is ANQGSEA. The CDR3 here is CSVSQNTEAFF. CDR3 nucleotide sequence: TGCAGCGTTAGTCAGAACACTGAAGCTTTCTTT.

This clonotype has a count of ten or more. V is TRBV4-2 and J is TRBJ2-5, with 7 bases lining up with TRBD2. The trim removed 1 base at V and 2 bases at J, leaving 1 base unmatched. CDR1 is LGHNA and CDR2 is YNFKEQ in the germline V gene. CDR3 length equals 14 residues. The CDR3: CASSQGTRQETQYF. For the CDR3, the DNA is TGTGCCAGCAGCCAAGGGACTAGGCAAGAGACCCAGTACTTC.

In its sample, this clonotype was seen many times. The chain links TRBV6-5 to TRBJ1-2; D may be TRBD1 (5 bases). The germline V and J ends were trimmed by 6 bases and 8 bases, with 19 bases remaining between them. CDR3 size: 14 residues. Germline V gene lookup returns CDR1 MNHEY and CDR2 SVGAGI. The CDR3: CASRAAGFHLGYTF. For the CDR3, the DNA is TGTGCCAGCAGGGCGGCAGGGTTTCATCTGGGCTACACCTTC.

This clonotype was seen at least ten times. The CDR3 DNA reads as TGTGCCAGCAGTCCTTACTACGAGCAGTACTTC. Encoded protein: CASSPYYEQYF. The chain uses TRBV28 and TRBJ2-7; D is undetermined. Germline CDR1 is MDHEN and CDR2 is SYDVKM. The germline V and J ends were trimmed by 5 bases and 3 bases, with 5 bases remaining between them. There are 11 residues in the CDR3.

The sample holds a few counts of this clonotype. A read error may explain this, as a much larger clone is one base away. This chain links TRBV28 with TRBJ2-5; TRBD1 aligns across 8 bases. In germline, CDR1 is MDHEN, CDR2 SYDVKM. CDR3 length equals 16 residues. The CDR3, as DNA: TGTGCCAGCAGTCCCACTCGGGACAGGCATAAAGAGACCAAGTACTTC. It encodes CASSPTRDRHKETKYF.

This clonotype has more than one count but fewer than ten. The chain couples TRBV28 to TRBJ2-7, with D perhaps matching TRBD2 (5 bases). Germline V gene lookup returns CDR1 MDHEN and CDR2 SYDVKM. V lost 4 bases and J 0 bases, leaving 13 bases between the germline ends. There are 15 residues in the CDR3. The chain's CDR3 is CASSSYQRSSYEQYF. In DNA, the CDR3 is TGTGCCAGCAGTTCATATCAGCGGAGCTCCTACGAGCAGTACTTC.

This clonotype was detected ten times or more. The chain combines TRBV9 with TRBJ2-1, with D possibly matching TRBD2 (6 bases). There are 18 residues in the CDR3. Germline V gene lookup returns CDR1 SGDLS and CDR2 YYNGEE. V dropped 0 bases and J dropped 1 base, with 17 bases sitting between them. The CDR3: CASSVGVQLEGSYNEQFF. In DNA, the CDR3 is TGTGCCAGCAGCGTAGGAGTCCAGTTGGAGGGGTCCTACAATGAGCAGTTCTTC.

This clonotype was observed many times. The CDR3 DNA reads as TGTGCCAGCAGGCTCCAGCTAGATCAGCCCCAGCATTTT. It yields the protein CASRLQLDQPQHF. The chain uses TRBV6-5 and TRBJ1-5; D is unclear. The CDR3 has 13 residues. The V end lost 6 bases, the J end lost 5 bases, and 11 bases lay between the germline ends. Germline loops: CDR1 MNHEY, CDR2 SVGAGI.

This clonotype was counted many times. The chain recombines TRBV19 with TRBJ2-2, with a possible D match to TRBD1 (5 bases). Trimming stripped 3 bases from V and 4 bases from J, with 9 bases between. Germline V lookup: CDR1 LNHDA, CDR2 SQIVND (reference sequence). The CDR3 is made up of 14 amino acids. DNA of the CDR3: TGTGCCAGTAGTATCGACAGAAGCACCGGGGAGCTGTTTTTT. Its translation is CASSIDRSTGELFF.

To note about this clonotype: Germline and junction disagree at one end, which may indicate a read error. This chain uses TRBV12-3 or TRBV12-4 with TRBJ2-7, with no clear D. The CDR3 runs to 14 residues. The CDR3 sequence is CASSLSVHPHDQYF. The DNA for the CDR3 is TGTGCCAGCAGTTTATCGGTACATCCCCACGATCAGTACTTC.

This clonotype was detected a few times. V is TRBV30 and J is TRBJ1-2, with D tentatively TRBD1 (6 bases). Trimming stripped 0 bases from V and 6 bases from J, with 14 bases between. This CDR3 contains 14 residues. Looked up from germline, CDR1 is GTSNPN and CDR2 is SVGIG (reference sequence). For the CDR3, the DNA is TGTGCCTGGAGTGTGGGGGGCGCTCTAAATGGCTACACCTTC. Its protein product is CAWSVGGALNGYTF.

The CDR3 DNA reads TGCAGTGCTAGAGTTCCGGGTACGAACACCGGGGAGCTGTTTTTT. Translation gives CSARVPGTNTGELFF. The chain uses TRBV20-1 and TRBJ2-2; no firm D call. Looked up from germline, CDR1 is DFQATT and CDR2 is SNEGSKA (reference sequence). Trimming pared 1 base from V and 0 bases from J, leaving 9 bases between. The CDR3 extends over 15 amino acids.

The chain combines TRBV15 with TRBJ2-7; either TRBD1 or TRBD2 may fit D (7 bases each). The CDR3 contains 17 residues. Deletions cut 0 bases from V and 3 bases from J, with 18 bases between. Germline V lookup: CDR1 LNHNV, CDR2 YYDKDF (reference sequence). CDR3 region: CATSRDSNKRDSYEQYF. The CDR3 nucleotides read TGTGCCACCAGCAGAGATTCCAACAAGCGGGACAGCTACGAGCAGTACTTC.

The chain couples TRBV19 to TRBJ1-6; D is possibly TRBD1 (5 bases). Trimming removed 3 bases at V and 0 bases at J, with 12 bases between. The CDR3 sequence is 17 residues long. Germline assignment: CDR1 LNHDA and CDR2 SQIVND (reference sequence). CDR3 loop: CASSILTDSSYNSPLHF. The CDR3 coding sequence is TGTGCCAGTAGTATCCTGACTGACAGCTCCTATAATTCACCCCTCCACTTT.

In its sample, this clonotype was seen many times. This may arise from a read error, as a much more abundant clone is one base away. The chain recombines TRBV6-2 or TRBV6-3 with TRBJ2-5, with D possibly TRBD2 on 6 matching bases. This CDR3 has 14 amino acids. CDR1 is MNHEY, CDR2 SVGEGT, per germline. CDR3 amino acids: CASSYARGQETKYF. The CDR3 DNA sequence: TGTGCCAGCAGTTACGCGCGGGGTCAAGAGACCAAGTACTTC.

The genes are TRBV20-1 and TRBJ1-5; D not resolved. Per the germline V gene, CDR1 is DFQATT and CDR2 is SNEGSKA (reference sequence). The V end was cut by 7 bases, the J end by 2 bases, with 9 bases between. The CDR3 has 12 residues. CDR3 sequence (DNA): TGCAGTGGGACCACAGGCAATCAGCCCCAGCATTTT. This codes for CSGTTGNQPQHF.

In DNA form, the CDR3 reads TGTGCCAGCAGTGAGGTGAGGGAAGCTTTCTTT. It yields the protein CASSEVREAFF. The chain links TRBV2 to TRBJ1-1; D unclear. In germline, CDR1 is SNHLY, CDR2 FYNNEI. Trimming removed 3 bases from V and 8 bases from J, with 7 bases in between. The CDR3 runs 11 residues.

This clonotype was observed many times. The chain has TRBV5-1 and TRBJ2-7; weak D call: TRBD2 (6 bases). Germline V lookup: CDR1 SGHRS, CDR2 YFSETQ. CDR3 length: 15 residues. The V gene lost 1 base and the J gene lost 3 bases, with 14 bases spanning the gap. This CDR3 is CASSLFQGGVYEQYF. DNA for the CDR3: TGCGCCAGCAGCTTGTTTCAGGGAGGAGTCTACGAGCAGTACTTC.

This clonotype appeared a few times. The chain joins TRBV27 to TRBJ2-1, with D perhaps matching TRBD1 or TRBD2 (5 bases each). Germline V gene data show CDR1 as MNHEY and CDR2 as SMNVEV (reference sequence). The CDR3 is 13 residues long. V was trimmed by 6 bases and J by 2 bases, leaving 8 bases between them. The chain's CDR3 is CASSLGAYNEQFF. CDR3 in DNA: TGTGCCAGCAGCTTGGGGGCCTACAATGAGCAGTTCTTC.